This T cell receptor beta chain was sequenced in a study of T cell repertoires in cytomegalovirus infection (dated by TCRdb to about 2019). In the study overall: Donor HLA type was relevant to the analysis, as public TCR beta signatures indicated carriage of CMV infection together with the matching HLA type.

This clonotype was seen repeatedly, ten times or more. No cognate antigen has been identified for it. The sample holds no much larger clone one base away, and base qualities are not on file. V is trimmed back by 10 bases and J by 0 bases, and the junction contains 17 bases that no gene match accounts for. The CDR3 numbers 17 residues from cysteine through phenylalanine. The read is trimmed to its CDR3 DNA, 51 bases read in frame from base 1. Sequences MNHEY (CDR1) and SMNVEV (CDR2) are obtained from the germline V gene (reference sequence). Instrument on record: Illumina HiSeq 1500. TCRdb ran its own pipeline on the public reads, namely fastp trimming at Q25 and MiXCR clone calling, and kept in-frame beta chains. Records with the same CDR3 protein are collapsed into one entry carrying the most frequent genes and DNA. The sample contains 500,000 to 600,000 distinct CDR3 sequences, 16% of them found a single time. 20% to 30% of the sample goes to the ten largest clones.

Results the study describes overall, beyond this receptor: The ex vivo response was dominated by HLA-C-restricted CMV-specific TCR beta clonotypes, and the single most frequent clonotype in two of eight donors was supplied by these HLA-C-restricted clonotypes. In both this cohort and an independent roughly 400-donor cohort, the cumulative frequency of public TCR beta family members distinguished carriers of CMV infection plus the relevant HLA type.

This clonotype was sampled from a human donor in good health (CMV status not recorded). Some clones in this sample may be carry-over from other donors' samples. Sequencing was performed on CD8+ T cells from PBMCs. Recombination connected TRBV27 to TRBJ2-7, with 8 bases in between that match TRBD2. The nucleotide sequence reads TGTGCCACCTCGGGGGGGGCTAAAGCGGGTAACTCCTACGAGCAGTACTTC. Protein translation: CATSGGAKAGNSYEQYF.